A selection of T cell receptor beta chains follows, all from one sample in a study of CD8 T cells in ankylosing spondylitis. TCRdb re-called the 5' RACE reads with MiXCR, one entry per CDR3 protein. The sample has 250,000 to 350,000 distinct CDR3 sequences, 20% to 25% seen once. The sequenced sample consisted of blood, either unsorted or a sorted T cell fraction (not recorded which). These receptor sequences come from a female donor with ankylosing spondylitis or in good health (not recorded which). CDR3s include the opening cysteine and the closing phenylalanine or tryptophan. D genes are given only for firm matches. Some rows mark clone size as missing; the rest say once, few, many or name a class of expanded clone.

TRBD1,TRBV20-1,NA,TRBJ2-1,TGCAGTGTCCCCCGGGACAGGGGCAATGAGCAGTTCTTC,CSVPRDRGNEQFF
NA,TRBV20-1,NA,TRBJ2-2,TGCAGTGCTAGAGAAGGCGGGAAGAACACCGGGGAGCTGTTTTTT,CSAREGGKNTGELFF
NA,TRBV9,many,TRBJ2-5,TGTGCCAGCAGCGTAAGATGGGGCGGGTCGCCCGGAGAGACCCAGTACTTC,CASSVRWGGSPGETQYF
NA,TRBV20-1,few,TRBJ1-6,TGCAGTGCTAGAGAAGGGACGGGGACCTCACCCCTCCACTTT,CSAREGTGTSPLHF
TRBD2,TRBV2,few,TRBJ2-5,TGTGCCAGCAACCCCACTAGCGGGAGGGCTCGGACCCAGTACTTC,CASNPTSGRARTQYF
NA,TRBV20-1,few,TRBJ2-7,TGCAGTGCTAGAAGGTACGGAGGTTACGAGCAGTACTTC,CSARRYGGYEQYF
TRBD1,TRBV7-9,NA,TRBJ2-7,TGTGCCAGCAGCGTCCCGGGACAGATCTACGAGCAGTACTTC,CASSVPGQIYEQYF
TRBD2,TRBV10-3,few,TRBJ2-7,TGTGCCATCAGTGGCGGACTAGCGGGAGTGGGGGAGCAGTACTTC,CAISGGLAGVGEQYF
NA,TRBV20-1,many,TRBJ2-3,TGCAGTGCTAGAGTCGGGGCTAGCCGAAGAGATACGCAGTATTTT,CSARVGASRRDTQYF
NA,TRBV11-2,few,TRBJ2-7,TGTGCCAGCAGCTCGGGACGACCCGAGCAGTACTTC,CASSSGRPEQYF
TRBD1,TRBV6-2/TRBV6-3,many,TRBJ2-7,TGTGCCAGCAGTTCGAGAAGGACAGGGGGCGAGCACTTC,CASSSRRTGGEHF
TRBD2,TRBV20-1,few,TRBJ2-1,TGCAGTGCGACCGGGACTAGCCAGCAGTTCTTC,CSATGTSQQFF
NA,TRBV24-1,few,TRBJ2-1,TGTGCCACCAGGAGCGGGCCGTACAATGAGCAGTTCTTC,CATRSGPYNEQFF
NA,TRBV12-3/TRBV12-4,NA,TRBJ2-1,TGTGCCAGCAGTTTACTAGCTGGCAATGAGCAGTTCTTC,CASSLLAGNEQFF
TRBD1,TRBV19,NA,TRBJ1-5,TGTGCCAGTACCCGACAGGGGGATCAGCCCCAGCATTTT,CASTRQGDQPQHF
NA,TRBV30,NA,TRBJ2-4,TGTGCCTGGAGTGAGAGGTCCAAAAACATTCAGTACTTC,CAWSERSKNIQYF
NA,TRBV6-5,few,TRBJ1-6,TGTGCCAGCAGTTTCGGACAGCTTAATTCACCCCTCCACTTT,CASSFGQLNSPLHF
NA,TRBV6-5,once,TRBJ2-2,TGTGCCAGCAGTTCCTGGACAGAGGCGATCCCCGGGGAGCTGTTTTTT,CASSSWTEAIPGELFF
NA,TRBV20-1,NA,TRBJ2-3,TGCACCCCTAAGGGGGACATTACGCAGTATTTT,CTPKGDITQYF
NA,TRBV9,many,TRBJ1-3,TGTGCCAGCAGCGCCTCGGGTTCTTTCTCTGGAAACACCATATATTTT,CASSASGSFSGNTIYF
NA,TRBV7-2,few,TRBJ2-2,TGTGCCAGCAGCTTAGCATTAGGGACGAACACCGGGGAGCTGTTTTTT,CASSLALGTNTGELFF
TRBD2,TRBV20-1,many,TRBJ2-1,TGCAGTGCGTTACCGGGACTAGCGGGACCAGACGACAATGAGCAGTTCTTC,CSALPGLAGPDDNEQFF
NA,TRBV13,few,TRBJ1-5,TGTGCCAGCAGCTTCGGCAGGGTGGGTCAGCCCCAGCATTTT,CASSFGRVGQPQHF
NA,TRBV28,few,TRBJ2-5,TGTGCCAGCAGTTCCTCACGCCGGGACGGACAAGAGACCCAGTACTTC,CASSSSRRDGQETQYF
TRBD2,TRBV28,NA,TRBJ2-3,TGTGCCAGCAGTCCCCCTAGCGGACGGGTAGATACGCAGTATTTT,CASSPPSGRVDTQYF
NA,TRBV4-3,NA,TRBJ2-3,TGCGCCAGCAGCCAAGAACCTAGTCTCGATACGCAGTATTTT,CASSQEPSLDTQYF
NA,TRBV7-9,NA,TRBJ1-2,TGTGCCAGCAGCTTTTGGGTGGGAGATGGCTACACCTTC,CASSFWVGDGYTF